One and the same sample provided the 15 T cell receptor beta chains below, sequenced in a study of T cells after yellow fever vaccination. MiXCR, run by TCRdb on the 5' RACE reads, gives a single entry per CDR3 protein. The sample consists of under 700,000 distinct CDR3 sequences, roughly a sixth of them appearing once. The starting material was PBMCs, obtained less than 6 days after the first yellow fever vaccination. These receptor sequences come from a man in his late teens or twenties who received the YFV17D yellow fever vaccine.

This clonotype has just a few counts. The genes are TRBV5-4 and TRBJ2-6, with unresolved D. The CDR3 is made up of 15 amino acids. V dropped 0 bases and J dropped 0 bases, with 4 bases sitting between them. The germline V gene encodes CDR1 SGHNT and CDR2 YYREEE (reference sequence). CDR3 sequence reads: CASSLASSGANVLTF. The CDR3 bases are TGTGCCAGCAGCTTGGCCAGCTCTGGGGCCAACGTCCTGACTTTC.

This clonotype was observed a few times. The chain recombines TRBV18 with TRBJ1-5; TRBD1 might be the D (5 bases). Per germline, CDR1 KGHSH and CDR2 LQKENI. The CDR3 is 17 residues long. V gave up 2 bases and J gave up 6 bases, with 20 bases separating them. This CDR3 is CASSPDRSPGWGQPQHF. As DNA, the CDR3 is TGTGCCAGCTCACCAGACCGCTCCCCAGGGTGGGGTCAGCCCCAGCATTTT. The full variable domain, rest sourced from reference TRBV18 and TRBJ1-5, is NAGVMQNPRHLVRRRGQEARLRCSPMKGHSHVYWYRQLPEEGLKFMVYLQKENIIDESGMPKERFSAEFPKEGPSILRIQQVVRGDSAAYFCASSPDRSPGWGQPQHFGDGTRLSIL.

V usage is TRBV20-1 and J usage is TRBJ2-5, with 9 nucleotides matching TRBD2. The ends lost 6 bases at V and 9 bases at J; junction bases unmatched: 11. The CDR3 has 13 amino acids. Germline CDR1 DFQATT, CDR2 SNEGSKA (reference sequence). Here the CDR3 reads CSAPGLAQGAQYF. CDR3 bases: TGCAGTGCCCCGGGACTAGCCCAAGGGGCCCAGTACTTC.

This clonotype showed up just a few times. This rearrangement joins TRBV7-9 to TRBJ2-3; 7 bases are a match to TRBD2. Germline lookup yields CDR1 SEHNR and CDR2 FQNEAQ (reference sequence). The length of the CDR3 is 16 residues. Unmatched junction bases numbered 8, after V lost 5 bases and J lost 0 bases. The CDR3 region has the DNA TGTGCCAGCAGCCCAAGAGCGGGGTCGAGCACAGATACGCAGTATTTT. Its translation: CASSPRAGSSTDTQYF.

This clonotype has at least ten counts. V and J are TRBV12-3 or TRBV12-4 and TRBJ1-2; the D is unclear. This CDR3 region has 13 residues. V gave up 1 base and J gave up 4 bases, with 7 bases separating them. The CDR3 loop is CASSLGQVYGYTF. The CDR3 DNA reads as TGTGCCAGCAGTTTAGGACAAGTCTATGGCTACACCTTC.

The rearrangement links TRBV5-4 to TRBJ2-3, with TRBD1 matching over 8 bases. The germline V gene has CDR1 SGHNT and CDR2 YYREEE (reference sequence). With 4 bases clipped from V and 3 bases from J, the junction kept 7 bases outside the gene matches. CDR3 length equals 15 residues. The CDR3 region is CASSRTGIGTDTQYF. The CDR3 DNA follows: TGTGCCAGCAGCCGGACAGGGATCGGTACAGATACGCAGTATTTT. The full variable domain, rest sourced from reference TRBV5-4 and TRBJ2-3, is ETGVTQSPTHLIKTRGQQVTLRCSSQSGHNTVSWYQQALGQGPQFIFQYYREEENGRGNFPPRFSGLQFPNYSSELNVNALELDDSALYLCASSRTGIGTDTQYFGPGTRLTVL.

This rearrangement joins TRBV4-1 to TRBJ2-5; D may be TRBD1 or TRBD2 (5 bases each). This CDR3 region has 14 residues. Germline V gene lookup returns CDR1 MGHRA and CDR2 YSYEKL. V lost 1 base, J lost 4 bases, and 10 bases lay in between. This chain's CDR3 is CASSQGNGAETQYF. The CDR3 DNA sequence: TGCGCCAGCAGCCAAGGGAACGGGGCAGAGACCCAGTACTTC.

This clonotype has only a few counts. V gene TRBV4-3 combines with J gene TRBJ1-4; no clear D gene. V was clipped by 0 bases and J by 11 bases, with 16 bases between them. Per germline, CDR1 LGHNA and CDR2 YSLEER. The CDR3 contains 15 residues. CDR3 coding DNA: TGCGCCAGCAGCCAAGATGGCCGGCCACTCACCAAACTGTTTTTT. Translating it yields CASSQDGRPLTKLFF.

A few counts support this clonotype. The rearrangement uses TRBV20-1 and TRBJ1-6; D remains unclear. The germline V gene encodes CDR1 DFQATT and CDR2 SNEGSKA (reference sequence). This CDR3 contains 13 residues. Deletions cut 3 bases from V and 7 bases from J, with 10 bases between. The CDR3 nucleotides are TGCAGTGCTAGCGAAGGGAGGAATTCACCCCTCCACTTT. Translating it yields CSASEGRNSPLHF.

The genes are TRBV6-1 and TRBJ2-7, with D possibly being TRBD1 (8 bases). The germline V gene encodes CDR1 MNHNS and CDR2 SASEGT. The length of the CDR3 is 15 residues. Trimming shortened V by 6 bases and J by 1 base, and 16 bases separated the two germline ends. This CDR3 reads CASSRSGTGSYEQYV. Written as DNA, the CDR3 is TGTGCCAGCAGCCGCAGCGGGACAGGTTCCTACGAGCAGTACGTC.

The CDR3 reads CASSSRIRGGPGDTQYF. CDR3 nucleotides: TGTGCCAGCAGCTCCCGTATTAGGGGGGGGCCCGGGGATACGCAGTATTTT. V and J are TRBV12-3 or TRBV12-4 and TRBJ2-3; D might be TRBD2 (7 bases). The CDR3 covers 17 residues. Trimming took 6 bases from V and 6 from J, leaving 25 bases between them.

This CDR3 reads CSVEALGSFYGYTF. The DNA of the CDR3 is TGCAGCGTTGAAGCCCTCGGGTCCTTCTATGGCTACACCTTC. The chain combines TRBV29-1 with TRBJ1-2; no clear D. The CDR3 runs to 14 residues. V dropped 1 base and J dropped 4 bases, with 13 bases sitting between them. The germline V gene encodes CDR1 SQVTM and CDR2 ANQGSEA.

In this sample, this clonotype turned up many times. The J gene is TRBJ2-5, the V gene TRBV5-5, with D unresolved. The ends were cut back, 3 bases at V and 1 base at J, with 4 bases in the middle. The CDR3 is made up of 12 amino acids. The germline CDR1 and CDR2 sequences are SGHKS and YYEKEE (reference sequence). The CDR3 DNA sequence: TGTGCCAGCAGCTGGCCCCAAGAGACCCAGTACTTC. Its translation is CASSWPQETQYF.

This clonotype came up a few times. The V gene is TRBV5-5, the J gene TRBJ1-5; D ambiguous. The CDR3 runs 15 residues. V was clipped by 0 bases and J by 0 bases, with 7 bases between them. CDR1 and CDR2 from the germline V gene are SGHKS and YYEKEE (reference sequence). The CDR3 DNA is TGTGCCAGCAGCTTGGAAGCCTATAGCAATCAGCCCCAGCATTTT. Residues: CASSLEAYSNQPQHF.

The gene calls are TRBV4-1 and TRBJ2-2; 7 bases are shared with TRBD1. The CDR3 has 16 amino acids. V dropped 5 bases and J dropped 0; count of bases not matched to a gene: 6. Germline CDR1 MGHRA, CDR2 YSYEKL. In nucleotides, the CDR3 is TGCGCCAGCAGCGATTACAGGGGCCCGAACACCGGGGAGCTGTTTTTT. Amino acids: CASSDYRGPNTGELFF.